The table lists the clone carrying this T cell receptor beta chain with many counts. Its specificity is unknown. RNA transcripts were the source from which TCR beta CDR3 regions were amplified. HTBI primers were employed in first-round RT-PCR, then a second-round multiplex PCR followed. TCRdb recomputed calls from the multiplex PCR reads with MiXCR, one row per CDR3 protein. The sample has around 520,000 distinct CDR3 sequences, about two fifths seen once. This sample was included in a study of Graves' ophthalmopathy and Graves' hyperthyroidism. Overall study results and limits: The model achieved about 70% sensitivity and less than 75% specificity for ophthalmopathy progression. Among thyroid clonotypes expanded above 0.001 frequency, most also appeared in blood.

The diagnosis was founded upon clinical symptoms, serum thyroxine, TRAb, thyroid ultrasound and orbital computed tomography. The J segment lost 5 bases and the V segment lost 3 bases, leaving 4 bases of the junction unmatched. The CDR3 runs 13 residues. The germline gives CDR1 DFQATT, CDR2 SNEGSKA (reference sequence). The sequencing input was peripheral blood or thyroid tissue (not recorded which). This receptor was identified in an adult man with Graves' hyperthyroidism. The V gene is TRBV20-1, the J gene TRBJ2-5; 9 nucleotides match TRBD2. The CDR3 is CSASALAGETQYF. The CDR3 nucleotides are TGCAGTGCTAGCGCTCTAGCGGGGGAGACCCAGTACTTC.